This TCR beta chain was sequenced for a study of T-cell reconstitution after alpha-beta-depleted transplantation in children. Broader study findings: Reportedly, only several hundred clones from non-depleted graft cells drove alpha-beta T-cell counts at about two months.

The CDR3 has 15 residues. CDR1 is SGHVS and CDR2 is FNYEAQ in the germline V gene. The V end lost 3 bases, the J end lost 5 bases, and 16 bases lay between the germline ends. Preparation of the TCRbeta library used unique molecular identifiers. TCRdb reprocessed the PCR reads with MiXCR, giving one entry per CDR3 protein. The table lists some 200,000 distinct CDR3 sequences, around 8.4% of them singletons. Details on this clonotype: Its target is unknown.

The chain carries TRBV7-6 and TRBJ2-5; D not resolved. The TCR was taken from a male patient between 2 and 9 years old who had a stem cell transplant for acute myeloid leukemia, so the T cells may come from the graft donor. The sample consisted of PBMCs, mostly from graft donor cells, taken 360 days after TCRalphabeta/CD19-depleted stem cell transplant. The CDR3 loop reads CASSFLDAPGETQYF. CDR3 DNA: TGTGCCAGCAGCTTTCTCGACGCACCTGGGGAGACCCAGTACTTC.